This TCR beta chain was identified in a study of T cells in Graves' hyperthyroidism and ophthalmopathy. V gave up 4 bases and J gave up 7 bases; unmatched junction bases: 10. The germline gives CDR1 LNHDA, CDR2 SQIVND (reference sequence). This CDR3 is built from 15 residues. Subjects with ophthalmopathy showed a Clinical Activity Score no lower than 3, a NOSPECS grade no lower than 4, and a duration shorter than 3 months. Findings of the study overall: Expanded thyroid clonotypes (above 0.001) were mostly also found in blood.

To note about this clonotype: The target antigen is unknown.

TCR beta CDR3 region amplification was performed from RNA transcripts. Using the HTBI primer set, a first-round RT-PCR was run on the TCR CDR3. MiXCR, applied by TCRdb to the multiplex PCR reads, yields one record per CDR3 protein. The sample lists about 640,000 distinct CDR3 sequences; under 25% were seen once. Input material: blood. This sequence was found in a man aged 30 to 45 with Graves' ophthalmopathy. The J gene is TRBJ1-1, the V gene TRBV19; 9 bases align to TRBD1. The CDR3 DNA is TGTGCCAGTAGTACGTTTACAGGGGGCGTCGATGAAGCTTTCTTT. It yields the protein CASSTFTGGVDEAFF.